Listed here are 5 T cell receptor beta chains from one sample, sequenced in a study of a mutant IDH1 vaccine in newly diagnosed glioma. Time point indicated: baseline, week 1 (first vaccination visit). As for treatment: pre-vaccination baseline after standard-of-care therapy. The table came from immunoSEQ multiplex PCR; TCRdb's copy has only in-frame clones and leaves some out. The table records 65,000 to 70,000 clones, just over 85% of them present only once. Sequencing was performed on PBMCs, taken from a glioma patient treated with radiotherapy, temozolomide or both. The receptors here all came from a man younger than 40 with glioma.

This chain joins TRBV19 and TRBJ1-2; tentative D call: TRBD1 (6 bases). Trimming stripped 3 bases from V and 0 bases from J, with 17 bases between. Germline V gene data show CDR1 as LNHDA and CDR2 as SQIVND (reference sequence). The CDR3 is 17 residues long. The CDR3 DNA sequence: TGTGCCAGTAGTATGAGGAAGGGGGGGGCAACTAACTATGGCTACACCTTC. Amino acid sequence: CASSMRKGGATNYGYTF.

V is TRBV11-2 and J is TRBJ1-2; D is possibly TRBD1 (6 bases). Germline V CDR1 and CDR2: SGHAT, FQNNGV. Trimming took 1 base from V and 9 from J, leaving 12 bases between them. The CDR3 covers 13 residues. The CDR3 DNA follows: TGTGCCAGCAGCTTAGCGGGACAACCCAGCTACACCTTC. It encodes CASSLAGQPSYTF.

The J gene is TRBJ2-1, the V gene TRBV6-5; TRBD1 is a possible D gene (6 bases). Germline CDR1 and CDR2: MNHEY and SVGAGI. The CDR3 covers 15 residues. V shed 2 bases and J shed 9 bases, with 17 bases lying between them. CDR3 bases: TGTGCCAGCAGTTACACAGGGAGTGGTTGGGGTGAGCAGTTCTTC. Translated, it gives CASSYTGSGWGEQFF.

J is TRBJ2-7 and V is TRBV28; D gene unclear. The CDR3 extends over 14 amino acids. Germline V gene lookup returns CDR1 MDHEN and CDR2 SYDVKM. The germline V and J ends were trimmed by 5 bases and 4 bases, with 15 bases remaining between them. The CDR3 region has the DNA TGTGCCAGCAGTACCGGGCCGCTACGATACGAGCAGTACTTC. This codes for CASSTGPLRYEQYF.

The chain links TRBV4-1 to TRBJ2-5; D gene unclear. Trimming pared 1 base from V and 0 bases from J, leaving 15 bases between. Germline loops: CDR1 MGHRA, CDR2 YSYEKL. The CDR3 extends over 17 amino acids. The CDR3 here is CASSQGGGIMYQETQYF. The DNA for the CDR3 is TGCGCCAGCAGCCAAGGAGGCGGTATCATGTACCAAGAGACCCAGTACTTC.